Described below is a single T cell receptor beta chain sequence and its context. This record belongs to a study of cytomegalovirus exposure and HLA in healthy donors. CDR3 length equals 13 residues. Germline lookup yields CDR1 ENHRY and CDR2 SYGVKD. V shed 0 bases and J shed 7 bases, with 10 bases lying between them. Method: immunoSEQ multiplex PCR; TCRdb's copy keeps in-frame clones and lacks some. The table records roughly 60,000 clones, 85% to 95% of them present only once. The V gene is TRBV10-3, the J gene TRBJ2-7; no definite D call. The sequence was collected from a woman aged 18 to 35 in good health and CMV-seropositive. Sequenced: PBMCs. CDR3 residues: CAISESEVSEQYF. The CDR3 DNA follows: TGTGCCATCAGTGAGTCTGAAGTGAGTGAGCAGTACTTC.